This passage covers 8 T cell receptor beta chains from one sample sequenced in a study of blood T cell repertoires in COVID-19. The assay was immunoSEQ multiplex PCR, and TCRdb's table has in-frame clones only and misses some. The sample includes 150,000 to 180,000 clones, around 91% seen only once; the top ten take more than 14%. Sequencing input: peripheral blood. The receptors were gathered from a middle-aged woman with acute or convalescent COVID-19.

The chain is built from TRBV25-1 and TRBJ2-1; D gene uncertain. Germline assignment: CDR1 MGHDK and CDR2 SYGVNS. CDR3 size: 11 residues. V was shortened by 7 bases and J by 4 bases, with 5 bases between the two germline ends. The CDR3 sequence: CASTFYNEQFF. The CDR3 DNA follows: TGTGCCAGCACCTTTTACAATGAGCAGTTCTTC.

The CDR3 reads CASSQDPNGAYGYTF. The DNA of the CDR3 is TGTGCCAGCAGCCAAGATCCAAACGGTGCGTATGGCTACACCTTC. This chain joins TRBV3-1 (or the pseudogene TRBV3-2) and TRBJ1-2; D call uncertain. The V and J ends lost 0 bases and 5 bases respectively, with 13 bases between them. The CDR3 runs to 15 residues. Germline V gives CDR1 LGHDT, CDR2 YNNKEL (reference sequence).

The chain links TRBV19 to TRBJ1-2; 7 bases map to TRBD1. The CDR3 spans 14 residues. The germline gives CDR1 LNHDA, CDR2 SQIVND (reference sequence). V trimming: 5 bases; J trimming: 10 bases; junction bases outside the gene matches: 13. The CDR3 protein is CASSSGDRRFFYTF. The CDR3 DNA reads TGTGCCAGTAGTTCCGGGGACAGACGATTCTTCTACACCTTC.

The chain joins TRBV5-6 to TRBJ2-7; D is uncertain. The CDR3 runs 13 residues. The ends were cut back, 0 bases at V and 0 bases at J, with 4 bases in the middle. Germline V lookup: CDR1 SGHDT, CDR2 YYEEEE. The CDR3: CASSLGSSYEQYF. The CDR3 DNA sequence: TGTGCCAGCAGCTTGGGCAGCTCCTACGAGCAGTACTTC.

The rearrangement links TRBV4-2 to TRBJ2-5; TRBD2 aligns across 10 bases. This CDR3 has 17 residues. CDR1 LGHNA and CDR2 YNFKEQ come from the germline V gene. Trimming took 1 base from V and 4 from J; bases not matched to a gene: 9. The CDR3 reads CASSQARVAGGLETQYF. DNA of the CDR3: TGTGCCAGCAGCCAAGCTAGGGTAGCGGGAGGACTAGAGACCCAGTACTTC.

The chain is built from TRBV28 and TRBJ2-2; D ambiguous. The V gene's germline CDR1 is MDHEN and CDR2 SYDVKM. This CDR3 comprises 14 residues. V shed 6 bases and J shed 2 bases, with 10 bases lying between them. This CDR3 is CASSSYDNTGELFF. CDR3 DNA: TGTGCCAGCAGCTCCTATGATAACACCGGGGAGCTGTTTTTT.

This sequence joins TRBV2 and TRBJ2-2; TRBD2 aligns across 13 bases. The V and J ends lost 2 bases and 5 bases, in that order; junction bases with no gene match: 2. CDR1 and CDR2 from the germline V gene are SNHLY and FYNNEI. This CDR3 has 16 residues. The CDR3 coding sequence is TGTGCCAGCAGTGAAAGGGGACTAGCGGGGACCGGGGAGCTGTTTTTT. This sequence encodes CASSERGLAGTGELFF. Variable domain in full (rest from reference TRBV2 and TRBJ2-2): EPEVTQTPSHQVTQMGQEVILRCVPISNHLYFYWYRQILGQKVEFLVSFYNNEISEKSEIFDDQFSVERPDGSNFTLKIRSTKLEDSAMYFCASSERGLAGTGELFFGEGSRLTVL.

The CDR3 spells CSVGTGTGNTIYF. CDR3 coding DNA: TGCAGCGTAGGGACAGGGACTGGAAACACCATATATTTT. The gene calls are TRBV29-1 and TRBJ1-3; 9 bases align to TRBD1. CDR3 length: 13 residues. The V gene end was trimmed by 6 bases and the J gene end by 2 bases; junction bases not matched to a gene: 2. Per germline, CDR1 SQVTM and CDR2 ANQGSEA.